These 28 T cell receptor beta chains came from one sample sequenced in a study of T-cell memory formation after mild COVID-19. TCRdb used MiXCR to reprocess the 5' RACE reads, holding one entry per CDR3 protein. The sample includes about 290,000 distinct CDR3 sequences, about a sixth seen only once; the top ten take about a fifth. The sample was PBMCs or a T cell subset sorted from them (not recorded which). The receptors were sampled from a man aged 18 to 35 who had mild COVID-19 (a few samples of this study predate the infection). Cell type and time point are not known.

This clonotype was seen repeatedly, ten times or more. This sequence joins TRBV12-3 or TRBV12-4 and TRBJ1-5; unclear D gene. V was pared by 1 base and J by 0 bases, with 4 bases between. This CDR3 has 14 residues. CDR3 loop: CASSLGNSNQPQHF. The CDR3 DNA sequence: TGTGCCAGCAGTTTAGGTAATAGCAATCAGCCCCAGCATTTT.

The rearrangement joins TRBV29-1 to TRBJ1-5; 7 bases agree with TRBD1. Losses at the gene ends were 5 bases for V and 7 bases for J; bases not matched to a gene: 5. The germline V gene encodes CDR1 SQVTM and CDR2 ANQGSEA. The CDR3 has 12 residues. CDR3 nucleotide sequence: TGCAGCGTTAGGGGGCCGGGGCAGCCCCAGCATTTT. This translates into CSVRGPGQPQHF.

V is TRBV7-3 and J is TRBJ2-3; D gene unclear. Germline V gene data show CDR1 as SGHTA and CDR2 as FQGTGA. The CDR3 is made up of 15 amino acids. V lost 4 bases, J lost 0 bases, and 11 bases lay in between. CDR3 sequence: CASSSSLSSTDTQYF. The CDR3 DNA reads TGTGCCAGCAGCTCCAGCTTATCTAGCACAGATACGCAGTATTTT. Combining the CDR3 with reference TRBV7-3 and TRBJ2-3 gives the whole variable domain GAGVSQTPSNKVTEKGKYVELRCDPISGHTALYWYRQSLGQGPEFLIYFQGTGAADDSGLPNDRFFAVRPEGSVSTLKIQRTERGDSAVYLCASSSSLSSTDTQYFGPGTRLTVL.

This sequence joins TRBV10-1 and TRBJ2-1; 8 bases agree with TRBD2. Trimming removed 4 bases from V and 4 bases from J; junction bases left unmatched: 6. The CDR3 spans 15 residues. Per the germline V gene, CDR1 is WNHNN and CDR2 is SYGVQD (reference sequence). CDR3 residues: CASSGNAGGYNEQFF. In DNA form, the CDR3 reads TGCGCCAGCAGTGGTAATGCGGGGGGTTACAATGAGCAGTTCTTC.

The chain recombines TRBV5-1 with TRBJ2-2; D is uncertain. The germline V gene has CDR1 SGHRS and CDR2 YFSETQ. Trimming shortened V by 7 bases and J by 2 bases, and 9 bases separated the two germline ends. There are 13 residues in the CDR3. CDR3 nucleotide sequence: TGCGCCAGCCGACCTATAAACACCGGGGAGCTGTTTTTT. Its protein is CASRPINTGELFF.

The chain carries TRBV25-1 and TRBJ1-4; the D is unclear. V was trimmed by 6 bases and J by 0 bases, leaving 8 bases between them. Germline V gives CDR1 MGHDK, CDR2 SYGVNS. CDR3 size: 14 residues. CDR3 bases: TGTGCCAGCAGCCCTGCTCCAACTAATGAAAAACTGTTTTTT. As protein: CASSPAPTNEKLFF.

This clonotype came up a few times. V usage is TRBV5-6 and J usage is TRBJ2-1; tentative D call: TRBD2 (6 bases). V was clipped by 4 bases and J by 8 bases, with 28 bases between them. Germline CDR1 is SGHDT and CDR2 is YYEEEE. The CDR3 length is 18 residues. The CDR3 nucleotides read TGTGCCAGCAGCCCAGGACGTTGGACGACTAGGCGTGGGGATGAGCAGTTCTTC. Encoded protein: CASSPGRWTTRRGDEQFF.

The CDR3 DNA reads as TGTGCCAGCACCCGAACGGCTGGGAATGAGCAGTTCTTC. Amino acid sequence: CASTRTAGNEQFF. The genes are TRBV27 and TRBJ2-1; D ambiguous. This CDR3 comprises 13 residues. V lost 7 bases, J lost 7 bases, and 14 bases lay in between. Germline V lookup: CDR1 MNHEY, CDR2 SMNVEV (reference sequence).

The sample holds a few counts of this clonotype. The chain's CDR3 is CASSVDPSGGAGEQFF. CDR3 DNA sequence: TGTGCCAGCAGCGTAGATCCTAGCGGGGGGGCAGGGGAGCAGTTCTTC. The genes are TRBV9 and TRBJ2-1, with 12 nucleotides matching TRBD2. CDR3 size: 16 residues. V lost 0 bases to trimming and J lost 10 bases; unmatched junction nucleotides: 8. The V gene's germline CDR1 is SGDLS and CDR2 YYNGEE. Looking up the rest from reference TRBV9 and TRBJ2-1 gives the full variable domain: DSGVTQTPKHLITATGQRVTLRCSPRSGDLSVYWYQQSLDQGLQFLIQYYNGEERAKGNILERFSAQQFPDLHSELNLSSLELGDSALYFCASSVDPSGGAGEQFFGPGTRLTVL.

The rearrangement uses TRBV7-2 and TRBJ2-5; 8 positions match TRBD1. V shed 3 bases and J 4 bases; nucleotides not matched to a gene: 7. The CDR3 runs to 15 residues. Per germline, CDR1 SGHTA and CDR2 FQGNSA. CDR3 region: CASSFDRGRGETQYF. In nucleotides, the CDR3 is TGTGCCAGCAGCTTCGACAGGGGCCGAGGAGAGACCCAGTACTTC.

V is TRBV6-6 and J is TRBJ2-5; D is ambiguous. The CDR3 covers 14 residues. Germline V gene sequence: CDR1 MNHNY, CDR2 SVGAGI (reference sequence). Trimming left V 8 bases short and J 3 bases short, with 16 bases between. The CDR3 nucleotides are TGTGCCAGCGGCATTGCAACCGACAAAGAGACCCAGTACTTC. This encodes CASGIATDKETQYF.

This clonotype was observed many times. The chain combines TRBV12-3 or TRBV12-4 with TRBJ2-1, with 12 bases matching TRBD1. The CDR3 loop spans 15 amino acids. Germline trimming cut 7 bases from V and 7 bases from J; bases unmatched to any gene: 8. This CDR3 is CASTSGTGGVNEQFF. CDR3 sequence (DNA): TGTGCCAGCACCTCCGGGACAGGGGGCGTGAATGAGCAGTTCTTC.

This clonotype was seen a handful of times. J is TRBJ2-1 and V is TRBV7-3, with 7 bases that match TRBD2. The V gene end was trimmed by 1 base and the J gene end by 7 bases; junction bases not matched to a gene: 7. The CDR3 has 15 residues. CDR1 and CDR2 from the germline V gene are SGHTA and FQGTGA. The CDR3 DNA sequence: TGTGCCAGCAGCTTAAGGGTAGCGGGCGGGAATGAGCAGTTCTTC. Translation: CASSLRVAGGNEQFF. Full variable domain (missing parts from reference TRBV7-3 and TRBJ2-1): GAGVSQTPSNKVTEKGKYVELRCDPISGHTALYWYRQSLGQGPEFLIYFQGTGAADDSGLPNDRFFAVRPEGSVSTLKIQRTERGDSAVYLCASSLRVAGGNEQFFGPGTRLTVL.

The chain is built from TRBV4-1 and TRBJ1-2; D might be TRBD1 (6 bases). Germline CDR1 reads MGHRA; CDR2 reads YSYEKL. Trimming pared 2 bases from V and 10 bases from J, leaving 17 bases between. This CDR3 is built from 14 residues. The CDR3 DNA follows: TGCGCCAGCAGCCAACCGATGGGGGACAACATCTACACCTTC. Translation: CASSQPMGDNIYTF.

The chain links TRBV6-4 to TRBJ1-5; D is unresolved. This CDR3 is built from 13 residues. V shed 3 bases and J shed 7 bases, with 10 bases lying between them. Per germline, CDR1 MRHNA and CDR2 SNTAGT. CDR3 loop: CASSEWPKQPQHF. In nucleotides, the CDR3 is TGTGCCAGCAGTGAATGGCCTAAGCAGCCCCAGCATTTT.

The V gene is TRBV12-3 or TRBV12-4, the J gene TRBJ2-1; TRBD2 aligns across 9 bases. With V trimmed by 5 bases and J by 9 bases, 8 bases remained unmatched. The CDR3 is 14 residues long. The CDR3 region is CASSRGGAYIEQFF. The CDR3 region has the DNA TGTGCCAGCAGTCGCGGGGGGGCTTATATTGAGCAGTTCTTC.

V and J are TRBV5-4 and TRBJ2-1; tentatively, D is TRBD1 or TRBD2 (5 bases each). Per germline, CDR1 SGHNT and CDR2 YYREEE (reference sequence). Trimming pared 3 bases from V and 3 bases from J, leaving 10 bases between. The CDR3 is made up of 14 amino acids. This CDR3 reads CASSWQGRYNEQFF. The CDR3 bases are TGTGCCAGCAGCTGGCAGGGACGCTACAATGAGCAGTTCTTC.

The table lists this clonotype with a few counts. The genes are TRBV5-1 and TRBJ2-3; D is undetermined. The CDR3 is 14 amino acids. V lost 0 bases to trimming and J lost 2 bases, with 7 bases between them. Germline CDR1 and CDR2: SGHRS and YFSETQ. The CDR3 nucleotides are TGCGCCAGCAGCTTGGACGTACCCACAGATACGCAGTATTTT. This codes for CASSLDVPTDTQYF.

The chain joins TRBV10-3 to TRBJ2-3; TRBD2 is a possible D gene (7 bases). The CDR3 covers 14 residues. Germline values: CDR1 ENHRY, CDR2 SYGVKD. V was cut by 7 bases and J by 4 bases, with 15 bases left in between. CDR3 residues: CAIKRGGSADTQYF. In DNA, the CDR3 is TGTGCCATCAAAAGGGGGGGTTCGGCAGATACGCAGTATTTT.

Worth noting for this clonotype: One junction end disagrees with the germline gene, perhaps due to a read error. CDR3: CAIKDRIAYNEKFF. The DNA of the CDR3 is TGTGCCATCAAGGACCGGATCGCCTACAATGAGAAGTTCTTC. J is TRBJ2-1 and V is TRBV10-3; D not resolved. The length of the CDR3 is 14 residues. The V gene's germline CDR1 is ENHRY and CDR2 SYGVKD.

This clonotype has more than one count but fewer than ten. The V gene is TRBV6-5, the J gene TRBJ1-5; tentatively, D is TRBD1 (5 bases). There are 13 residues in the CDR3. Trimming removed 4 bases at V and 6 bases at J, with 10 bases between. Germline CDR1 reads MNHEY; CDR2 reads SVGAGI. The DNA for the CDR3 is TGTGCCAGCAGTTCTGGGGGTGGTCAGCCCCAGCATTTT. It is translated as CASSSGGGQPQHF.

The chain is built from TRBV12-3 or TRBV12-4 and TRBJ2-1; D gene unclear. The CDR3 has 14 amino acids. V lost 1 base, J lost 2 bases, and 6 bases lay in between. CDR3 loop: CASSLGFTYNEQFF. In nucleotides, the CDR3 is TGTGCCAGCAGTTTAGGGTTCACCTACAATGAGCAGTTCTTC.

V gene TRBV20-1 combines with J gene TRBJ2-3; TRBD2 matches at 8 bases. This CDR3 has 14 residues. With V trimmed by 5 bases and J by 0 bases, 4 bases remained unmatched. Per germline, CDR1 DFQATT and CDR2 SNEGSKA (reference sequence). The CDR3 sequence is CSARGTRSTDTQYF. DNA of the CDR3: TGCAGTGCTCGAGGGACTAGAAGCACAGATACGCAGTATTTT.

This clonotype was observed a handful of times. This chain connects TRBV7-8 to TRBJ1-5, with D possibly TRBD1 on 5 matching bases. Germline V gives CDR1 SGHVS, CDR2 FQNEAQ. The CDR3 consists of 17 residues. Trimming stripped 1 base from V and 2 bases from J, with 15 bases between. This chain's CDR3 is CASSLDSSGMGNQPQHF. The CDR3 coding sequence is TGTGCCAGCAGCTTAGATTCTTCAGGGATGGGCAATCAGCCCCAGCATTTT.

In this sample, this clonotype turned up a few times. The chain has TRBV6-2 or TRBV6-3 and TRBJ1-1, with D unclear. The CDR3 is 13 amino acids. From germline, CDR1 is MNHEY and CDR2 SVGEGT. Trimming left V 5 bases short and J 6 bases short, with 13 bases between. This CDR3 reads CASSPKEHAEAFF. The CDR3 DNA reads as TGTGCCAGCAGTCCCAAGGAGCACGCTGAAGCTTTCTTT.

This clonotype was seen a few times. The rearrangement joins TRBV27 to TRBJ2-7; maybe TRBD1 (6 bases). V lost 2 bases and J 5 bases, leaving 10 bases between the germline ends. Looked up from germline, CDR1 is MNHEY and CDR2 is SMNVEV (reference sequence). CDR3 length equals 13 residues. In DNA, the CDR3 is TGTGCCAGCAGTTTAGACAGGAGGCACGAGCAGTACTTC. Encoded protein: CASSLDRRHEQYF.

In this sample, this clonotype turned up a few times. This rearrangement joins TRBV18 to TRBJ1-4; TRBD1 aligns across 10 bases. The CDR3 runs to 16 residues. In germline, CDR1 is KGHSH, CDR2 LQKENI. The V gene end was trimmed by 6 bases and the J gene end by 8 bases; junction bases not matched to a gene: 12. This CDR3 reads CASSPLTADRGEKLFF. As DNA, the CDR3 is TGTGCCAGCTCTCCTCTGACCGCGGACAGGGGGGAAAAACTGTTTTTT.

This clonotype was found a few times. This sequence joins TRBV6-6 and TRBJ2-5; TRBD1 aligns across 12 bases. J gave up 5 bases and V 2 bases, and 6 bases lay outside the gene matches. The V gene's germline CDR1 is MNHNY and CDR2 SVGAGI (reference sequence). The CDR3 spans 16 residues. The CDR3 DNA reads TGTGCCAGCAGTTACACACCGGGACAGGGGGCGGAGACCCAGTACTTC. This sequence encodes CASSYTPGQGAETQYF.